This T cell receptor (beta chain) stems from a study of CD8 T cells in Susac syndrome. TEMRA cells underwent FACS enrichment and CD8+ and CD4+ T cells underwent negative isolation. Between the trimmed V and J ends, which lost 5 bases and 9 bases, there was a span of 14 bases. The CDR3 is 14 residues long. Reverse transcription used 0.5 to 1 ug RNA and random hexamers. MiXCR, applied by TCRdb to the immunoSEQ multiplex PCR reads, yields one record per CDR3 protein. Among more than 150,000 distinct CDR3 sequences, approximately 94% were seen once, and the ten largest hold 0.075% to 0.1%. The chain combines TRBV12-3 or TRBV12-4 with TRBJ1-6; tentatively, D is TRBD1 (5 bases). Sequences were obtained from CD4+ T cells from PBMCs. This receptor was obtained from a human donor with Susac syndrome. The CDR3 DNA reads as TGTGCCAGCAGTCCCGGGACGGGGAGTTCACCCCTCCACTTT. This encodes CASSPGTGSSPLHF.